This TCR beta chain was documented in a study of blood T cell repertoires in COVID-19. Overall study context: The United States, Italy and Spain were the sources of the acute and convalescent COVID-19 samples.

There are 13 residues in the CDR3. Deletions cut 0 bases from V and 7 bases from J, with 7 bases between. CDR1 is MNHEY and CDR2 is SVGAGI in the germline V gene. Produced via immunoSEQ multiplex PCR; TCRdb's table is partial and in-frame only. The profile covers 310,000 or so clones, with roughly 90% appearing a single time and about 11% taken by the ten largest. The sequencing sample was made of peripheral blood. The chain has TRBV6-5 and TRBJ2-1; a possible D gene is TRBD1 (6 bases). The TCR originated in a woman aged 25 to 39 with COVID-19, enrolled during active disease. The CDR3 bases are TGTGCCAGCAGTTACTCGAGGGGGAATGAGCAGTTCTTC. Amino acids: CASSYSRGNEQFF.